Below, 27 T cell receptor beta chains from the same sample are listed, as sequenced in a study of blood T cell repertoires in COVID-19. Method: immunoSEQ multiplex PCR; TCRdb's copy keeps in-frame clones and lacks some. This sample carries fewer than 200,000 clones, more than 75% of them seen once, and the ten largest clones take around 8.9%. Sequencing was carried out using peripheral blood. Source of these receptors: a woman aged 45-60 years with active or convalescent COVID-19.

This clone was counted once. This rearrangement joins TRBV7-2 to TRBJ1-1; TRBD1 matches 7 bases. V gave up 4 bases and J gave up 5 bases; unmatched junction bases: 4. Germline V gene data show CDR1 as SGHTA and CDR2 as FQGNSA. The CDR3 sequence is 13 residues long. The CDR3 reads CASSSVRGTEAFF. In DNA, the CDR3 is TGTGCCAGCAGCTCAGTCAGGGGGACTGAAGCTTTCTTT.

The chain employs TRBV7-2 and TRBJ2-3; perhaps TRBD2 as D (6 bases). Germline-derived CDR1 and CDR2 are SGHTA and FQGNSA. CDR3 length equals 15 residues. The V and J ends lost 3 bases and 2 bases respectively, with 12 bases between them. The CDR3 DNA reads TGTGCCAGCAGCTTCCGGGACTTATACACAGATACGCAGTATTTT. Translation gives CASSFRDLYTDTQYF.

The V and J genes are TRBV5-1 and TRBJ1-6; 7 nucleotides match TRBD1. The germline V gene has CDR1 SGHRS and CDR2 YFSETQ. J was trimmed by 5 bases and V by 8 bases; bases with no gene match: 7. CDR3 length equals 14 residues. The CDR3 region is CASHTGVDNSPLHF. CDR3 nucleotide sequence: TGCGCCAGTCATACAGGGGTCGATAATTCACCCCTCCACTTT.

This clone has only one observation. This chain connects TRBV7-3 to TRBJ2-7; 13 bases agree with TRBD2. This CDR3 contains 17 residues. Per the germline V gene, CDR1 is SGHTA and CDR2 is FQGTGA. After removal of 2 bases from V and 5 bases from J, the junction contained 9 bases not matched to a gene. The CDR3 nucleotides are TGTGCCAGCAGCTTAGAAGGGGGACTAGCGGGGAGGAACGAGCAGTACTTC. Protein: CASSLEGGLAGRNEQYF. Filled out from reference TRBV7-3 and TRBJ2-7, the complete variable domain reads GAGVSQTPSNKVTEKGKYVELRCDPISGHTALYWYRQSLGQGPEFLIYFQGTGAADDSGLPNDRFFAVRPEGSVSTLKIQRTERGDSAVYLCASSLEGGLAGRNEQYFGPGTRLTVT.

This sequence joins TRBV9 and TRBJ2-7; D possibly corresponds to TRBD1 (5 bases). The V end lost 3 bases, the J end lost 5 bases, and 18 bases lay between the germline ends. The length of the CDR3 is 15 residues. Germline V gene data show CDR1 as SGDLS and CDR2 as YYNGEE. CDR3 DNA: TGTGCCAGCAGCGAAAGGCCAGCAGGGCTAAACGAGCAGTACTTC. Protein: CASSERPAGLNEQYF.

The chain carries TRBV30 and TRBJ2-5; D remains ambiguous. CDR1 GTSNPN and CDR2 SVGIG come from the germline V gene (reference sequence). V dropped 2 bases and J dropped 5 bases, with 12 bases sitting between them. The CDR3 spans 13 residues. CDR3 DNA sequence: TGTGCCTGGAGTCCCCCAGGCCCGGAGACCCAGTACTTC. It specifies CAWSPPGPETQYF.

The J gene is TRBJ1-5, the V gene TRBV19; 9 bases are a match to TRBD1. The CDR3 spans 13 residues. CDR1 LNHDA and CDR2 SQIVND come from the germline V gene (reference sequence). V shed 5 bases, J shed 7 bases, and the junction held 3 bases outside the gene matches. CDR3 amino acids: CASSGQGLQPQHF. DNA for the CDR3: TGTGCCAGTAGTGGACAGGGGTTGCAGCCCCAGCATTTT.

The rearrangement joins TRBV28 to TRBJ1-3; D is unresolved. This CDR3 comprises 12 residues. The germline V and J ends were trimmed by 2 bases and 3 bases, with 2 bases remaining between them. In germline, CDR1 is MDHEN, CDR2 SYDVKM. CDR3 nucleotide sequence: TGTGCCAGCAGTTTACTTGGAAACACCATATATTTT. This sequence encodes CASSLLGNTIYF.

This sequence joins TRBV4-3 and TRBJ1-4, with 10 bases matching TRBD1. V shed 4 bases, J shed 2 bases, and the junction held 4 bases outside the gene matches. The CDR3 sequence is 16 residues long. From germline, CDR1 is LGHNA and CDR2 YSLEER. This CDR3 is CASSRRQGATNEKLFF. As DNA, the CDR3 is TGCGCCAGCAGCCGGCGACAGGGGGCGACTAATGAAAAACTGTTTTTT.

In nucleotides, the CDR3 is TGTGCCAGCAGTTTATCCGGGACTAGCGGCTACAATGAGCAGTTCTTC. It encodes CASSLSGTSGYNEQFF. The chain carries TRBV27 and TRBJ2-1; TRBD2 aligns across 11 bases. J gave up 3 bases and V 0 bases, and 1 base lay outside the gene matches. Germline-derived CDR1 and CDR2 are MNHEY and SMNVEV (reference sequence). There are 16 residues in the CDR3.

The gene calls are TRBV18 and TRBJ2-1; possible D gene TRBD1, 5 bases. Trimming removed 1 base at V and 1 base at J, with 11 bases between. Germline V gene data show CDR1 as KGHSH and CDR2 as LQKENI. This CDR3 is built from 16 residues. This CDR3 is CASSPQGKGSYNEQFF. In DNA form, the CDR3 reads TGTGCCAGCTCACCACAGGGGAAGGGTTCCTACAATGAGCAGTTCTTC.

The chain couples TRBV5-8 to TRBJ2-7; D call uncertain. Germline V gene data show CDR1 as SGHTS and CDR2 as YDEGEE. Trimming left V 1 base short and J 3 bases short, with 14 bases between. This CDR3 has 15 amino acids. The DNA of the CDR3 is TGTGCCAGCAGCTTGTTGGCAGTCCGTAACTACGAGCAGTACTTC. Translating gives CASSLLAVRNYEQYF. Full variable domain (rest looked up from reference TRBV5-8 and TRBJ2-7): EAGVTQSPTHLIKTRGQQATLRCSPISGHTSVYWYQQALGLGLQFLLWYDEGEERNRGNFPPRFSGRQFPNYSSELNVNALELEDSALYLCASSLLAVRNYEQYFGPGTRLTVT.

The V gene is TRBV27, the J gene TRBJ2-1; 15 nucleotides align to TRBD2. Germline V gene sequence: CDR1 MNHEY, CDR2 SMNVEV (reference sequence). The J segment lost 14 bases and the V segment lost 8 bases, leaving 10 bases of the junction unmatched. The CDR3 is made up of 14 amino acids. CDR3 bases: TGTGCCAGCCGGGAAGGACTAGCGGGAGGGAAGGAGTTCTTC. Residues: CASREGLAGGKEFF.

V gene TRBV2 combines with J gene TRBJ1-1; 7 nucleotides line up with TRBD1. Germline V gene data show CDR1 as SNHLY and CDR2 as FYNNEI. V was pared by 6 bases and J by 6 bases, with 10 bases of the junction left unmatched. The CDR3 is 14 residues long. The CDR3 is CASSNGQAKAEAFF. CDR3 DNA sequence: TGTGCCAGCAGCAATGGACAGGCGAAGGCTGAAGCTTTCTTT.

The gene calls are TRBV19 and TRBJ1-1; D is ambiguous. CDR1 is LNHDA, CDR2 SQIVND, per germline (reference sequence). The V end was cut by 7 bases, the J end by 0 bases, with 12 bases between. The CDR3 loop spans 14 amino acids. This CDR3 is CASNDRRVNTEAFF. CDR3 DNA: TGTGCCAGTAACGATAGGAGGGTGAACACTGAAGCTTTCTTT.

This clone was counted a few times. The chain recombines TRBV19 with TRBJ1-5; possibly TRBD1 for D (5 bases). Deletions cut 1 base from V and 7 bases from J, with 8 bases between. The CDR3 extends over 13 amino acids. CDR1 and CDR2 (germline): LNHDA, SQIVND (reference sequence). CDR3 in DNA: TGTGCCAGTAGTATAGCCAGGGTCCAGCCCCAGCATTTT. Its translation: CASSIARVQPQHF.

As regards this clone: The junction departs from germline at one end; a sequencing error may be responsible. The chain employs TRBV4-3 and TRBJ2-6; 9 bases are shared with TRBD2. The CDR3 contains 20 residues. Looked up from germline, CDR1 is LGHNA and CDR2 is YSLEER. The CDR3 here is CASSQAGPLAGAKGANVLTF. The CDR3 DNA follows: TGCGCCAGCAGCCAAGCTGGGCCCTTAGCGGGGGCGAAAGGGGCCAACGTCTTGACTTTC.

Details on this clone: Other DNA sequences in this specimen translate into the identical CDR3. The rearrangement links TRBV28 to TRBJ2-2; 9 nucleotides align to TRBD2. The germline V gene encodes CDR1 MDHEN and CDR2 SYDVKM. The CDR3 runs to 13 residues. V lost 11 bases to trimming and J lost 6 bases; unmatched junction nucleotides: 7. This CDR3 is CAAGLAPAGELFF. CDR3 in DNA: TGTGCCGCAGGACTAGCGCCCGCCGGGGAGCTGTTTTTT.

The gene calls are TRBV5-1 and TRBJ2-1, with TRBD1 as a possible D gene (6 bases). Germline CDR1 and CDR2: SGHRS and YFSETQ. This CDR3 region has 13 residues. V gave up 6 bases and J gave up 7 bases, with 14 bases separating them. CDR3: CASTGQMGNEQFF. DNA of the CDR3: TGCGCCAGCACAGGACAGATGGGGAATGAGCAGTTCTTC.

The rearrangement uses TRBV28 and TRBJ1-3, with TRBD1 as a possible D gene (6 bases). Germline assignment: CDR1 MDHEN and CDR2 SYDVKM. V shed 7 bases and J shed 1 base, with 14 bases lying between them. CDR3 length: 15 amino acids. In nucleotides, the CDR3 is TGTGCCAGCACCCCAGGGACAACATCTGGAAACACCATATATTTT. It translates to CASTPGTTSGNTIYF.

This clone was detected only once. The chain employs TRBV12-5 and TRBJ2-5, with 9 bases lining up with TRBD1. Germline values: CDR1 LGHNT, CDR2 FRNRAP. V shed 4 bases, J shed 7 bases, and the junction held 7 bases outside the gene matches. CDR3 size: 14 residues. Here the CDR3 reads CASGSGQGIGTQYF. The CDR3, as DNA: TGTGCTAGTGGTTCGGGACAGGGCATTGGGACCCAGTACTTC.

Many counts were recorded for this clone. The chain links TRBV15 to TRBJ1-6; 7 bases are a match to TRBD1. Germline-derived CDR1 and CDR2 are LNHNV and YYDKDF (reference sequence). Germline trimming cut 5 bases from V and 11 bases from J; bases unmatched to any gene: 6. The CDR3 has 13 residues. CDR3 amino acids: CATSRDSWTPLHF. The CDR3 region has the DNA TGTGCCACCAGCCGGGACAGTTGGACACCCCTCCACTTT.

The chain has TRBV11-2 and TRBJ2-3, with 9 bases fitting TRBD2. Germline V gene data show CDR1 as SGHAT and CDR2 as FQNNGV. CDR3 length equals 15 residues. With V trimmed by 5 bases and J by 0 bases, 3 bases remained unmatched. CDR3 in amino acids: CASSRGGASTDTQYF. CDR3 sequence (DNA): TGTGCCAGCAGCCGCGGGGGGGCTAGCACAGATACGCAGTATTTT.

The chain has TRBV28 and TRBJ1-5, with TRBD1 matching over 9 bases. CDR3 size: 15 residues. V was clipped by 1 base and J by 4 bases; unmatched bases: 2. CDR1 and CDR2 (germline): MDHEN, SYDVKM. The CDR3 DNA reads TGTGCCAGCAGTTTATCTGGGACAGGGAATCAGCCCCAGCATTTT. This encodes CASSLSGTGNQPQHF.

The CDR3 bases are TGTGCCAGCAGCTTAGTAGGGACAGGGGGCTACAATGAGCAGTTCTTC. This encodes CASSLVGTGGYNEQFF. The chain carries TRBV11-2 and TRBJ2-1; 11 nucleotides agree with TRBD1. This CDR3 contains 16 residues. V gave up 1 base and J gave up 3 bases; unmatched junction bases: 2. CDR1 is SGHAT, CDR2 FQNNGV, per germline.

This chain uses TRBV30 with TRBJ1-2, with 8 bases fitting TRBD1. This CDR3 is 15 amino acids long. V was clipped by 4 bases and J by 4 bases; unmatched bases: 11. Looked up from germline, CDR1 is GTSNPN and CDR2 is SVGIG (reference sequence). The DNA of the CDR3 is TGTGCCTGGAACCAGTGGGACAGGACTTCCTATGGCTACACCTTC. The encoded protein is CAWNQWDRTSYGYTF.

This rearrangement joins TRBV19 to TRBJ2-7; 10 bases fit TRBD1. CDR3 size: 16 residues. The germline V gene encodes CDR1 LNHDA and CDR2 SQIVND (reference sequence). V gave up 4 bases and J gave up 3 bases; unmatched junction bases: 9. The CDR3 sequence: CASSTFPGQGNYEQYF. The DNA for the CDR3 is TGTGCCAGTAGTACTTTTCCGGGACAGGGGAACTACGAGCAGTACTTC.